The clone carrying this TCR beta chain was seen ten or more times. The data belong to a study of T-cell reconstitution after alpha-beta-depleted transplantation in children. The trim removed 5 bases at V and 7 bases at J, leaving 16 bases unmatched. The CDR3 sequence is 17 residues long. Germline CDR1 KGHSH, CDR2 LQKENI. TCRbeta library preparation incorporated unique molecular identifiers. Using its own MiXCR run on the PCR reads, TCRdb lists one record per CDR3 protein. The table has more than 85,000 distinct CDR3 sequences, 4.5% to 7.5% seen once. Sequencing was performed on PBMCs, mostly from graft donor cells, taken 60 days after TCRalphabeta/CD19-depleted stem cell transplant. V usage is TRBV18 and J usage is TRBJ2-4, with TRBD2 identical over 8 bases. The sequence came from a female patient aged 2 to 10 who had a stem cell transplant for Fanconi anemia, so the T cells may come from the graft donor. DNA for the CDR3: TGTGCCAGCTCATTGCAGCCGGGACTAGATTGGTGGAACATTCAGTACTTC. Residues: CASSLQPGLDWWNIQYF.